This T cell receptor beta chain originates from a study of T-cell reconstitution after alpha-beta-depleted transplantation in children. CDR1 is SGHTA and CDR2 is FQGNSA in the germline V gene. CDR3 length: 15 residues. Trimming left V 4 bases short and J 7 bases short, with 18 bases between. Unique molecular identifiers were built into the TCRbeta library. TCRdb passed the PCR reads through MiXCR, listing each CDR3 protein once. The sample lists 800,000 to 1,000,000 distinct CDR3 sequences; about 29% were seen once. Sequences were derived from PBMCs, mostly from graft donor cells, sampled 360 days after TCRalphabeta/CD19-depleted stem cell transplant. This receptor was identified in a boy younger than two who had a stem cell transplant for SCID, so the T cells may come from the graft donor. The genes are TRBV7-2 and TRBJ2-3; D is possibly TRBD1 or TRBD2 (6 bases each). CDR3 DNA: TGTGCCAGCAGCTCAGGACGGGGGCGAGGGAATACGCAGTATTTT. This gives the protein CASSSGRGRGNTQYF. The whole variable domain, remainder taken from reference TRBV7-2 and TRBJ2-3, is GAGVSQSPSNKVTEKGKDVELRCDPISGHTALYWYRQSLGQGLEFLIYFQGNSAPDKSGLPSDRFSAERTGGSVSTLTIQRTQQEDSAVYLCASSSGRGRGNTQYFGPGTRLTVL.